This TCR beta chain was captured in a study of T-cell reconstitution after alpha-beta-depleted transplantation in children. Study results and limitations: In patients about two months after transplant, alpha-beta T cells reportedly arose from several hundred expanded graft clones. Newly generated T cells supplied most T-cell counts and diversity one year post-transplant.

Notes on this clonotype: Its antigen is not identified. A read error may produce the germline difference seen at one junction end.

Using unique molecular identifiers, the investigators prepared the TCRbeta library. TCRdb re-derived calls from the PCR reads in MiXCR, one entry per CDR3 protein. Of a few hundred thousand distinct CDR3 sequences listed, 6.5% to 9% are singletons. The TCR originated in a female patient aged 2-10 years who had a stem cell transplant for Fanconi anemia, so the T cells may come from the graft donor. The sample consisted of peripheral blood, taken 360 days after TCRalphabeta/CD19-depleted stem cell transplant.

The CDR3 reads CASSPGPLTQAFF. The CDR3 DNA reads as TGTGCCAGCAGCCCTGGCCCCCTCACTCAAGCTTTCTTT. V gene TRBV7-3 combines with J gene TRBJ1-1, with D unclear. Germline V gives CDR1 SGHTA, CDR2 FQGTGA. The CDR3 totals 13 residues.